These T cell receptor beta chains were read from a single sample in a study of PD-L1 blockade in urothelial cancer. Sequencing used immunoSEQ multiplex PCR; TCRdb keeps in-frame clones, though not all of them. The sample includes roughly 63,000 clones, roughly 79% seen only once; the top ten take 4.5% to 6%. The source material was PBMCs, sampled around atezolizumab (anti-PD-L1) treatment. These receptors came from a man in his 70s with urothelial cancer. CDR3s include the opening cysteine and the closing phenylalanine or tryptophan. D genes are given only for firm matches. Rows may omit the clone size; those that give it use once, few, many or a size class.

D: TRBD2
size: .
J: TRBJ2-3
V: TRBV5-1
CDR3: CASSASLGLAGGKGTDTQYF
DNA: TGCGCCAGCAGCGCCAGTCTGGGACTAGCGGGAGGGAAAGGCACAGATACGCAGTATTTT

D: TRBD2
size: .
J: TRBJ2-1
V: TRBV5-3
CDR3: CARSLRVVGLEGNEQFF
DNA: TGTGCCAGAAGCTTGCGTGTAGTGGGACTAGAGGGGAATGAGCAGTTCTTC

D: .
size: .
J: TRBJ2-7
V: TRBV6-6
CDR3: CASSSPSGEQYF
DNA: TGTGCCAGCAGTTCCCCCTCAGGCGAGCAGTACTTC

D: .
size: .
J: TRBJ2-7
V: TRBV19
CDR3: CASSMGHRAYEQYF
DNA: TGTGCCAGTAGTATGGGCCACCGCGCCTACGAGCAGTACTTC

D: .
size: .
J: TRBJ1-1
V: TRBV9
CDR3: CASSVDLGENTEAFF
DNA: TGTGCCAGCAGCGTAGATTTAGGGGAGAACACTGAAGCTTTCTTT

D: TRBD1
size: .
J: TRBJ2-7
V: TRBV7-8
CDR3: CASSQTGGYEQYF
DNA: TGTGCCAGCAGCCAGACAGGGGGCTACGAGCAGTACTTC

D: .
size: .
J: TRBJ1-5
V: TRBV2
CDR3: CASSLQGQVSNQPQHF
DNA: TGTGCCAGCAGTTTACAGGGCCAGGTGAGCAATCAGCCCCAGCATTTT

D: TRBD1
size: .
J: TRBJ2-1
V: TRBV4-3
CDR3: CASSQDSPGGYYGEQFF
DNA: TGCGCCAGCAGCCAAGATAGTCCAGGGGGTTATTACGGTGAGCAGTTCTTC

D: .
size: .
J: TRBJ2-7
V: TRBV6-1
CDR3: CASSGLHAGTYEQYF
DNA: TGTGCCAGCAGCGGACTCCACGCCGGGACCTACGAGCAGTACTTC

D: .
size: few
J: TRBJ2-7
V: TRBV5-1
CDR3: CASSMGPPPSYEQYF
DNA: TGCGCCAGCAGCATGGGGCCTCCCCCCTCCTACGAGCAGTACTTC

D: .
size: .
J: TRBJ1-3
V: TRBV11-2
CDR3: CASSPAAGSTIYF
DNA: TGTGCCAGCAGCCCAGCAGCGGGAAGCACCATATATTTT

D: TRBD2
size: once
J: TRBJ2-7
V: TRBV14
CDR3: CASSQRAGVLYEQYF
DNA: TGTGCCAGCAGCCAGCGAGCGGGAGTGCTCTACGAGCAGTACTTC

D: .
size: .
J: TRBJ1-1
V: TRBV7-9
CDR3: CASSLDGTQNTEAFF
DNA: TGTGCCAGCAGCTTAGATGGGACACAGAACACTGAAGCTTTCTTT

D: .
size: .
J: TRBJ2-5
V: TRBV2
CDR3: CASSDRGQETQYF
DNA: TGTGCCAGCAGTGACAGGGGCCAAGAGACCCAGTACTTC

D: TRBD1
size: .
J: TRBJ1-5
V: TRBV27
CDR3: CASSFVEGQRPQHF
DNA: TGTGCCAGCAGTTTTGTGGAGGGACAGAGGCCCCAGCATTTT

D: .
size: .
J: TRBJ2-7
V: TRBV19
CDR3: CASSPLAGSPHEQYF
DNA: TGTGCCAGTAGTCCCCTAGCCGGGAGCCCCCACGAGCAGTACTTC

D: .
size: once
J: TRBJ2-7
V: TRBV7-8
CDR3: CASSPRQGPSDEQYF
DNA: TGTGCCAGCAGCCCCCGGCAGGGGCCTTCCGACGAGCAGTACTTC

D: .
size: .
J: TRBJ1-2
V: TRBV5-4
CDR3: CASSLQGPVSYGYTF
DNA: TGTGCCAGCAGCTTACAGGGCCCTGTTAGCTATGGCTACACCTTC

D: TRBD2
size: .
J: TRBJ2-7
V: TRBV27
CDR3: CASSYSAGETYEQYF
DNA: TGTGCCAGCAGTTATTCAGCGGGAGAAACCTACGAGCAGTACTTC

D: TRBD1
size: .
J: TRBJ1-2
V: TRBV27
CDR3: CASSLFTGEGYTF
DNA: TGTGCCAGCAGTTTATTTACAGGGGAGGGCTACACCTTC

D: .
size: .
J: TRBJ2-7
V: TRBV19
CDR3: CASSRPGAYEQYF
DNA: TGTGCCAGTAGTCGACCCGGGGCCTACGAGCAGTACTTC

D: .
size: .
J: TRBJ1-4
V: TRBV29-1
CDR3: CSVWDTGTTNEKLFF
DNA: TGCAGCGTTTGGGACACTGGCACAACTAATGAAAAACTGTTTTTT

D: TRBD2
size: .
J: TRBJ2-3
V: TRBV9
CDR3: CASSVAGGRTDTQYF
DNA: TGTGCCAGCAGCGTAGCGGGAGGGCGCACAGATACGCAGTATTTT

D: .
size: .
J: TRBJ2-5
V: TRBV7-8
CDR3: CASSRGSVGETQYF
DNA: TGTGCCAGCAGCAGAGGGAGCGTGGGAGAGACCCAGTACTTC

D: .
size: .
J: TRBJ2-1
V: TRBV5-1
CDR3: CATAGTGYNEQFF
DNA: TGCGCCACCGCCGGGACTGGATACAATGAGCAGTTCTTC

D: TRBD1
size: .
J: TRBJ2-7
V: TRBV4-1
CDR3: CASSQVDRGDEQYF
DNA: TGCGCCAGCAGCCAAGTCGACAGGGGAGACGAGCAGTACTTC

D: .
size: .
J: TRBJ1-4
V: TRBV19
CDR3: CASSGPGGRREKLFF
DNA: TGTGCCAGTAGTGGCCCCGGGGGGAGAAGGGAAAAACTGTTTTTT

D: .
size: .
J: TRBJ2-1
V: TRBV7-9
CDR3: CASSKTVNEQFF
DNA: TGTGCCAGCAGCAAAACTGTTAATGAGCAGTTCTTC